These 30 T cell receptor beta chains were sequenced from one sample in a study of T-cell reconstitution after alpha-beta-depleted transplantation in children. The TCRbeta library incorporated unique molecular identifiers. TCRdb used MiXCR to reprocess the PCR reads, holding one entry per CDR3 protein. The table includes roughly 100,000 distinct CDR3 sequences, 4.5% to 7.5% detected once. The sample here was PBMCs, mostly from graft donor cells, taken 60 days after TCRalphabeta/CD19-depleted stem cell transplant. The source is a female patient aged 2 to 10 who had a stem cell transplant for Fanconi anemia, so the T cells may come from the graft donor.

This clonotype has ten or more counts. The V call is TRBV3-1, the J call TRBJ2-7; 13 bases map to TRBD2. Germline V CDR1 and CDR2: LGHDT, YNNKEL (reference sequence). V trimming: 4 bases; J trimming: 2 bases; junction bases outside the gene matches: 2. This CDR3 has 15 amino acids. The CDR3 loop reads CASSLGLAGAYEQYF. The CDR3 nucleotides are TGTGCCAGCAGCCTCGGACTAGCGGGAGCCTACGAGCAGTACTTC.

The chain is built from TRBV7-9 and TRBJ2-7, with TRBD2 matching over 10 bases. Losses at the gene ends were 4 bases for V and 2 bases for J; bases not matched to a gene: 8. Germline values: CDR1 SEHNR, CDR2 FQNEAQ (reference sequence). This CDR3 is built from 16 residues. Here the CDR3 DNA reads TGTGCCAGCAGCTCCCCTAGCGGGAGTATCACCTACGAGCAGTACTTC. It yields the protein CASSSPSGSITYEQYF.

This clonotype was observed many times. The V and J genes are TRBV28 and TRBJ2-7; TRBD2 might be the D (6 bases). Trimming removed 7 bases at V and 1 base at J, with 23 bases between. CDR1 and CDR2 from the germline V gene are MDHEN and SYDVKM. This CDR3 contains 17 residues. The chain's CDR3 is CASTNWWRGGISYEQYF. The CDR3 DNA is TGTGCCAGCACTAACTGGTGGCGTGGCGGGATATCCTACGAGCAGTACTTC. The complete variable domain, with remaining parts taken from reference TRBV28 and TRBJ2-7, reads DVKVTQSSRYLVKRTGEKVFLECVQDMDHENMFWYRQDPGLGLRLIYFSYDVKMKEKGDIPEGYSVSREKKERFSLILESASTNQTSMYLCASTNWWRGGISYEQYFGPGTRLTVT.

This clonotype was counted at least ten times. The CDR3 region has the DNA TGCAGTGCTAGAGTGGGGGTCACTGAAGCTTTCTTT. Encoded protein: CSARVGVTEAFF. This rearrangement joins TRBV20-1 to TRBJ1-1; D might be TRBD1 (5 bases). Between the trimmed V and J ends, which lost 1 base and 4 bases, there was a span of 7 bases. This CDR3 spans 12 amino acids. Germline V gives CDR1 DFQATT, CDR2 SNEGSKA (reference sequence).

This clonotype was observed many times. The chain joins TRBV6-5 to TRBJ1-5; D ambiguous. The CDR3 sequence is 17 residues long. Trimming took off 0 bases at V and 2 bases at J, with 14 bases between the two ends. Per the germline V gene, CDR1 is MNHEY and CDR2 is SVGAGI. DNA for the CDR3: TGTGCCAGCAGTTACTCGATCAGCCAGGACCGCAATCAGCCCCAGCATTTT. Encoded protein: CASSYSISQDRNQPQHF.

This clonotype was seen ten or more times. The chain links TRBV5-1 to TRBJ2-1, with 8 nucleotides matching TRBD2. The CDR3 loop spans 16 amino acids. Germline V gives CDR1 SGHRS, CDR2 YFSETQ. Trimming took 1 base from V and 2 from J; bases not matched to a gene: 5. CDR3 region: CASSLISGSTYNEQFF. The CDR3 coding sequence is TGCGCCAGCAGCTTGATCAGCGGGAGTACCTACAATGAGCAGTTCTTC.

This clonotype was observed at least ten times. DNA for the CDR3: TGCAGTGGACTAGCGGGGCAAGATACGCAGTATTTT. Translated: CSGLAGQDTQYF. The chain links TRBV20-1 to TRBJ2-3; TRBD2 matches at 11 bases. The CDR3 runs 12 residues. In germline, CDR1 is DFQATT, CDR2 SNEGSKA (reference sequence). V gave up 7 bases and J gave up 5 bases; unmatched junction bases: 2.

This clonotype was observed a handful of times. V usage is TRBV7-9 and J usage is TRBJ2-6, with TRBD1 matching over 9 bases. Germline CDR1 reads SEHNR; CDR2 reads FQNEAQ (reference sequence). The trim removed 10 bases at V and 0 bases at J, leaving 7 bases unmatched. The CDR3 runs 16 residues. In nucleotides, the CDR3 is TGTGCCACAGGGGACAGGGTTAACTCTGGGGCCAACGTCCTGACTTTC. Translation: CATGDRVNSGANVLTF.

This clonotype was counted only a few times. This rearrangement joins TRBV20-1 to TRBJ2-3; the D gene is possibly TRBD2 (7 bases). Germline CDR1 is DFQATT and CDR2 is SNEGSKA (reference sequence). The CDR3 contains 13 residues. V lost 6 bases to trimming and J lost 5 bases, with 15 bases between them. CDR3 in DNA: TGCAGTGCCGGAAGGGGGGGCAAAGATACGCAGTATTTT. It is translated as CSAGRGGKDTQYF.

At least ten counts were recorded for this clonotype. The genes are TRBV7-3 and TRBJ2-2; D may be TRBD1 (5 bases). The germline V gene encodes CDR1 SGHTA and CDR2 FQGTGA. The CDR3 has 13 amino acids. Trimming left V 5 bases short and J 6 bases short, with 10 bases between. CDR3 in amino acids: CASSTGTSGELFF. CDR3 coding DNA: TGTGCCAGCAGCACAGGCACCTCCGGGGAGCTGTTTTTT.

J is TRBJ2-7 and V is TRBV7-2; TRBD2 might be the D (6 bases). CDR3 length: 17 amino acids. Germline V gives CDR1 SGHTA, CDR2 FQGNSA. The V gene lost 2 bases and the J gene lost 6 bases, with 23 bases spanning the gap. CDR3 residues: CASSLLSLAWSQAEQYF. As DNA, the CDR3 is TGTGCCAGCAGCTTACTGTCCCTAGCGTGGTCACAAGCCGAGCAGTACTTC.

Many counts were recorded for this clonotype. This chain links TRBV6-2 or TRBV6-3 with TRBJ2-7; D is possibly TRBD1 (6 bases). V was trimmed by 5 bases and J by 3 bases, leaving 14 bases between them. The CDR3 loop spans 14 amino acids. Germline assignment: CDR1 MNHEY and CDR2 SVGEGT. CDR3 region: CASSDQGKGYEQYF. CDR3 bases: TGTGCCAGCAGTGACCAGGGGAAGGGCTACGAGCAGTACTTC.

V gene TRBV14 combines with J gene TRBJ1-2; no firm D call. There are 13 residues in the CDR3. Per germline, CDR1 SGHDN and CDR2 FVKESK. Deletions cut 4 bases from V and 1 base from J, with 7 bases between. The CDR3 reads CASSPSRNYGYTF. CDR3 nucleotide sequence: TGTGCCAGCAGCCCTAGTCGTAACTATGGCTACACCTTC.

In this sample, this clonotype turned up many times. The chain links TRBV20-1 to TRBJ1-6; 8 bases fit TRBD1. The germline V gene has CDR1 DFQATT and CDR2 SNEGSKA (reference sequence). CDR3 length equals 11 residues. Written as DNA, the CDR3 is TGCGCAGGGGGCGCGGGTTCACCCCTCCACTTT. Translated: CAGGAGSPLHF.

This clonotype was detected a few times. This sequence joins TRBV20-1 and TRBJ2-3; 7 bases are shared with TRBD2. CDR3 size: 13 residues. CDR1 is DFQATT, CDR2 SNEGSKA, per germline (reference sequence). The junction had 5 bases not matched to a gene; V was cut back by 3 bases and J by 5 bases. The DNA for the CDR3 is TGCAGTGCTAGTGGATCGGGAGGAGATACGCAGTATTTT. This gives the protein CSASGSGGDTQYF.

This sequence joins TRBV28 and TRBJ2-7; 7 bases map to TRBD1. J gave up 6 bases and V 8 bases, and 13 bases lay outside the gene matches. CDR3 length equals 14 residues. Germline assignment: CDR1 MDHEN and CDR2 SYDVKM. The CDR3 coding sequence is TGTGCCAGCCAAATCCGCAGGGGGTCGAGCGAGCAGTACTTC. It translates to CASQIRRGSSEQYF.

The rearrangement links TRBV18 to TRBJ2-7; no reliable D call. The CDR3 totals 13 residues. Between the trimmed V and J ends, which lost 1 base and 3 bases, there was a span of 7 bases. Germline-derived CDR1 and CDR2 are KGHSH and LQKENI. The CDR3 spells CASSPRFYYEQYF. The DNA for the CDR3 is TGTGCCAGCTCACCACGGTTCTACTACGAGCAGTACTTC.

In this sample, this clonotype turned up many times. The genes are TRBV12-3 or TRBV12-4 and TRBJ1-5; D not certain. The CDR3 consists of 14 residues. V lost 7 bases to trimming and J lost 1 base, with 11 bases between them. DNA of the CDR3: TGTGCCAGCACCTTTTCTGAGAGCAATCAGCCCCAGCATTTT. It is translated as CASTFSESNQPQHF.

This clonotype was counted a few times. The rearrangement joins TRBV5-1 to TRBJ1-5, with TRBD1 identical over 10 bases. This CDR3 contains 16 residues. Trimming took 3 bases from V and 0 from J; bases not matched to a gene: 3. Germline lookup yields CDR1 SGHRS and CDR2 YFSETQ. The CDR3 sequence is CASSSGTGDSNQPQHF. In nucleotides, the CDR3 is TGCGCCAGCAGCTCCGGGACAGGGGATAGCAATCAGCCCCAGCATTTT.

This clonotype was seen at least ten times. This sequence joins TRBV28 and TRBJ2-7; either TRBD1 or TRBD2 may supply D (5 bases each). CDR3 length: 14 residues. V was trimmed by 7 bases and J by 4 bases, leaving 17 bases between them. Germline values: CDR1 MDHEN, CDR2 SYDVKM. DNA for the CDR3: TGTGCCAGCAACCCCTTACAGGAGCGGTACGAGCAGTACTTC. Translating gives CASNPLQERYEQYF.

This clonotype was observed a single time. V usage is TRBV20-1 and J usage is TRBJ2-3; TRBD2 might be the D (6 bases). This CDR3 has 15 residues. CDR1 is DFQATT and CDR2 is SNEGSKA in the germline V gene (reference sequence). V lost 5 bases and J lost 0, with 15 bases in between. CDR3 loop: CSASPSTRSTDTQYF. CDR3 DNA: TGCAGTGCTTCTCCTTCGACTAGAAGCACAGATACGCAGTATTTT.

This clonotype was picked up a small number of times. The chain uses TRBV2 and TRBJ2-3; D remains ambiguous. V gave up 10 bases and J gave up 6 bases, with 20 bases separating them. CDR3 length equals 14 residues. Germline V gene lookup returns CDR1 SNHLY and CDR2 FYNNEI. In DNA form, the CDR3 reads TGTGCCATCCTGGACCCGACTGTTTACGATACGCAGTATTTT. It is translated as CAILDPTVYDTQYF.

This clonotype was recorded a few times. Here the CDR3 DNA reads TGTGCCAGCAGTCTCCAAGGCGGGACTAGCGGGCGGTTAGGCAATGAGCAGTTCTTC. Protein product: CASSLQGGTSGRLGNEQFF. The gene calls are TRBV6-1 and TRBJ2-1, with 12 nucleotides matching TRBD2. Germline V lookup: CDR1 MNHNS, CDR2 SASEGT. The CDR3 contains 19 residues. The ends lost 5 bases at V and 6 bases at J; junction bases unmatched: 17.

A few counts support this clonotype. V is TRBV6-1 and J is TRBJ1-3; D unresolved. V lost 5 bases, J lost 0 bases, and 11 bases lay in between. This CDR3 has 15 residues. Looked up from germline, CDR1 is MNHNS and CDR2 is SASEGT. The CDR3: CASSPVSASGNTIYF. The CDR3 DNA is TGTGCCAGCAGTCCGGTATCAGCCTCTGGAAACACCATATATTTT.

The chain joins TRBV7-9 to TRBJ2-2, with 7 bases identical to TRBD2. V dropped 2 bases and J dropped 7; count of bases not matched to a gene: 10. CDR1 and CDR2 from the germline V gene are SEHNR and FQNEAQ (reference sequence). This CDR3 has 16 amino acids. The CDR3 reads CASSLLGGRSVGELFF. DNA for the CDR3: TGTGCCAGCAGCTTACTGGGCGGGAGATCCGTCGGGGAGCTGTTTTTT.

The chain links TRBV7-7 to TRBJ2-5; 9 nucleotides align to TRBD2. The CDR3 length is 18 residues. The germline V gene has CDR1 SSHAT and CDR2 FNYEAQ (reference sequence). J was trimmed by 5 bases and V by 1 base; bases with no gene match: 14. CDR3 in amino acids: CASSLDIASGDGGETQYF. For the CDR3, the DNA is TGTGCCAGCAGCTTAGATATCGCTAGCGGGGATGGAGGGGAGACCCAGTACTTC.

This clonotype was seen at least ten times. The chain joins TRBV5-1 to TRBJ2-2, with D perhaps TRBD1 (5 bases). This CDR3 is 15 amino acids long. Per germline, CDR1 SGHRS and CDR2 YFSETQ. This CDR3 reads CPTRRAGPNTGELFF. The CDR3 coding sequence is TGCCCTACCAGAAGGGCAGGGCCTAACACCGGGGAGCTGTTTTTT.

This clonotype counts as medium-sized. The chain combines TRBV25-1 with TRBJ2-3, with D unclear. CDR1 and CDR2 (germline): MGHDK, SYGVNS. Trimming stripped 1 base from V and 6 bases from J, with 8 bases between. CDR3 size: 13 residues. The CDR3 DNA sequence: TGTGCCAGCAGTGAATCGGCTCGGGATACGCAGTATTTT. Translated, it gives CASSESARDTQYF.

This clonotype was recorded many times. The chain links TRBV4-2 to TRBJ2-3; TRBD2 aligns across 8 bases. CDR1 is LGHNA, CDR2 YNFKEQ, per germline. Losses at the gene ends were 0 bases for V and 3 bases for J; bases not matched to a gene: 14. This CDR3 comprises 19 residues. CDR3 in DNA: TGTGCCAGCAGCCAAGATCCTCCCCTTAGCGGGACCGGTACAGATACGCAGTATTTT. As protein: CASSQDPPLSGTGTDTQYF.

This clonotype was counted many times. V gene TRBV7-9 combines with J gene TRBJ1-4, with D perhaps TRBD1 (5 bases). There are 15 residues in the CDR3. Trimming stripped 6 bases from V and 5 bases from J, with 16 bases between. Germline lookup yields CDR1 SEHNR and CDR2 FQNEAQ (reference sequence). CDR3 DNA: TGTGCCAGCAGGCAAACCGGGGCGGAAAATGAAAAACTGTTTTTT. Amino acid sequence: CASRQTGAENEKLFF.